These 7 T cell receptor beta chains share one sample of origin, sequenced in a study of OX40 agonist ivuxolimab in advanced cancers. The data were produced by immunoSEQ multiplex PCR, yet TCRdb's version contains in-frame clones alone and is incomplete. The table has tens of thousands of clones, roughly 89% seen once; the top ten hold about 12%. Sequencing was performed on CD4+ or CD8+ T cells sorted from blood, taken in a trial of the OX40 agonist ivuxolimab. Receptors originate from an adult with an advanced solid tumor such as melanoma, head and neck, liver or kidney cancer.

The J gene is TRBJ2-5, the V gene TRBV9; 11 bases line up with TRBD1. In germline, CDR1 is SGDLS, CDR2 YYNGEE. The CDR3 totals 15 residues. V lost 3 bases to trimming and J lost 1 base; unmatched junction nucleotides: 2. The CDR3 DNA is TGTGCCAGCAGCGCAGGGACAGGGGGCCAAGAGACCCAGTACTTC. Translating gives CASSAGTGGQETQYF.

The table lists this clone with a count of one. The chain joins TRBV5-1 to TRBJ1-1; D gene uncertain. Deletions cut 2 bases from V and 4 bases from J, with 12 bases between. The germline V gene encodes CDR1 SGHRS and CDR2 YFSETQ. This CDR3 contains 14 residues. In nucleotides, the CDR3 is TGCGCCAGCAGCTTAAGTACCTCCGGCACTGAAGCTTTCTTT. It encodes CASSLSTSGTEAFF.

V gene TRBV7-9 combines with J gene TRBJ2-3; D may be TRBD1 or TRBD2 (7 bases each). The germline gives CDR1 SEHNR, CDR2 FQNEAQ (reference sequence). The CDR3 is made up of 15 amino acids. The V and J ends lost 4 bases and 2 bases respectively, with 13 bases between them. CDR3: CASSWQGDYTDTQYF. The CDR3 region has the DNA TGTGCCAGCAGCTGGCAGGGGGACTACACAGATACGCAGTATTTT.

Only a few counts were recorded for this clone. The rearrangement links TRBV5-1 to TRBJ1-1, with unresolved D. The V gene's germline CDR1 is SGHRS and CDR2 YFSETQ. Trimming took off 1 base at V and 9 bases at J, with 7 bases between the two ends. The CDR3 is 11 residues long. The CDR3 region is CASSLYDQAFF. The CDR3 coding sequence is TGCGCCAGCAGCTTGTACGATCAAGCTTTCTTT.

This clone was seen more than once but under ten times. The chain couples TRBV9 to TRBJ1-1; no definite D call. Germline V gene lookup returns CDR1 SGDLS and CDR2 YYNGEE. V was clipped by 0 bases and J by 0 bases, with 9 bases between them. This CDR3 contains 15 residues. Here the CDR3 reads CASSVDPFMNTEAFF. The CDR3 coding sequence is TGTGCCAGCAGCGTAGATCCATTCATGAACACTGAAGCTTTCTTT.

This chain links TRBV29-1 with TRBJ2-7; D might be TRBD2 (5 bases). This CDR3 is 14 amino acids long. Deletions cut 3 bases from V and 1 base from J, with 13 bases between. The germline V gene has CDR1 SQVTM and CDR2 ANQGSEA. The CDR3 region is CSVEAAEGSYEQYF. The CDR3 DNA reads as TGCAGCGTTGAGGCGGCTGAGGGTTCCTACGAGCAGTACTTC.

This rearrangement joins TRBV19 to TRBJ1-5; maybe TRBD1 (6 bases). Germline lookup yields CDR1 LNHDA and CDR2 SQIVND (reference sequence). The CDR3 runs 15 residues. The V end was cut by 3 bases, the J end by 3 bases, with 12 bases between. The CDR3: CASSMEGGVNQPQHF. In DNA form, the CDR3 reads TGTGCCAGTAGTATGGAGGGGGGAGTCAATCAGCCCCAGCATTTT.